This TCR beta chain was sequenced for a study of T-cell memory formation after mild COVID-19. This clonotype was counted between two and nine times. Its specificity is unknown. Study-level findings and limits: For second-wave clones that peaked at day 37, SARS-CoV-2 specificity went unverified.

TCRdb processed the 5' RACE reads anew with MiXCR; each CDR3 protein has one entry. This sample has hundreds of thousands of distinct CDR3 sequences, with 25% to 30% found just once. The sample was PBMCs or a T cell subset sorted from them (not recorded which). This TCR was recovered from an adult woman who had mild COVID-19 (a few samples of this study predate the infection). Cell type and time point are not known.

The CDR3, as DNA: TGTGCCAGCAGTTCGGGAGGGGGCAGGGCGTCCTATGGCTACACCTTC. This translates into CASSSGGGRASYGYTF. V usage is TRBV12-3 or TRBV12-4 and J usage is TRBJ1-2; 7 nucleotides agree with TRBD1. The CDR3 sequence is 16 residues long. J lost 4 bases, V lost 4 bases, and 12 bases had no gene match.